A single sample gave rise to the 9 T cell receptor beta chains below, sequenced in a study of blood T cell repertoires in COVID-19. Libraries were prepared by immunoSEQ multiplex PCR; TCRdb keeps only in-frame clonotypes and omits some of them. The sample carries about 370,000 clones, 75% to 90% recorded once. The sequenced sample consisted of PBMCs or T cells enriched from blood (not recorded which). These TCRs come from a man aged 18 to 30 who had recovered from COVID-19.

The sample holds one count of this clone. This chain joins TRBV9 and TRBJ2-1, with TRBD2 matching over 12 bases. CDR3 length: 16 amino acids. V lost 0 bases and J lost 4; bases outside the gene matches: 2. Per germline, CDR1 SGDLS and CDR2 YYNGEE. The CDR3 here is CASSVGLAGAYNEQFF. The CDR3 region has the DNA TGTGCCAGCAGCGTAGGACTAGCGGGGGCTTACAATGAGCAGTTCTTC.

CDR3 in DNA: TGTGCCAGCAGCCACCTCCCCCTAGCGGGAGAATACGAGCAGTACTTC. Its protein product is CASSHLPLAGEYEQYF. This chain connects TRBV28 to TRBJ2-7; 10 bases align to TRBD2. This CDR3 has 16 amino acids. The V segment lost 6 bases and the J segment 4 bases; nucleotides outside the gene matches: 12. Germline V gene data show CDR1 as MDHEN and CDR2 as SYDVKM.

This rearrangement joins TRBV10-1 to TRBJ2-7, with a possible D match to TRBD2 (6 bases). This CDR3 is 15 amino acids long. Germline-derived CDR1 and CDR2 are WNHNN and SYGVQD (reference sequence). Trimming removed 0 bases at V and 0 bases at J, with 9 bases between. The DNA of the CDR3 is TGCGCCAGCAGTGAGTCCGGGGGAAGCTCCTACGAGCAGTACTTC. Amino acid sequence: CASSESGGSSYEQYF.

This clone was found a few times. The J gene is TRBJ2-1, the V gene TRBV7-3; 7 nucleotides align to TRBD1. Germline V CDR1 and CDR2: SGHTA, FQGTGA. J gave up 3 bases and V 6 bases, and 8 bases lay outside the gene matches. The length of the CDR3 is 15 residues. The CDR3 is CASSSTGTDYNEQFF. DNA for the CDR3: TGTGCCAGCAGTTCTACCGGGACAGACTACAATGAGCAGTTCTTC.

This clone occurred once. CDR3 in amino acids: CASSTWTGGYGYTF. The CDR3 DNA is TGTGCCAGCAGCACTTGGACAGGGGGCTATGGCTACACCTTC. The rearrangement joins TRBV14 to TRBJ1-2; TRBD1 agrees at 10 bases. J was trimmed by 4 bases and V by 5 bases; bases with no gene match: 4. This CDR3 has 14 amino acids. From germline, CDR1 is SGHDN and CDR2 FVKESK.

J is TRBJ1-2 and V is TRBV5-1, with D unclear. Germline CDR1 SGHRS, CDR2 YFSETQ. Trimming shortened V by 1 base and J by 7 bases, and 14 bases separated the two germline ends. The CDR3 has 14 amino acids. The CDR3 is CASSLIAERAGYTF. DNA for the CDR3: TGCGCCAGCAGCTTGATTGCAGAGAGGGCTGGCTACACCTTC.

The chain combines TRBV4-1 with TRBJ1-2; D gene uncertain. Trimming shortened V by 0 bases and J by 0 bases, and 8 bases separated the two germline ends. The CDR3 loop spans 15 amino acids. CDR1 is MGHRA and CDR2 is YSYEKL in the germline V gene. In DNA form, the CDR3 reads TGCGCCAGCAGCCAAGAGGGCCGGCCTAACTATGGCTACACCTTC. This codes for CASSQEGRPNYGYTF.

The CDR3 DNA reads as TGCGCCAGCAGCTTGAGTCCCCCCCCAGATACCGGGGAGCTGTTTTTT. Its translation is CASSLSPPPDTGELFF. This chain joins TRBV5-1 and TRBJ2-2; D not certain. The CDR3 is made up of 16 amino acids. Looked up from germline, CDR1 is SGHRS and CDR2 is YFSETQ. V lost 1 base and J lost 5, with 15 bases in between.

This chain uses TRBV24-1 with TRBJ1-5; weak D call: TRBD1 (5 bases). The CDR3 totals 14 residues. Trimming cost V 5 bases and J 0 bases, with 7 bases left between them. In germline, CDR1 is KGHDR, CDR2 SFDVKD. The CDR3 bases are TGTGCCACCAGTGGGGGGGATAGCAATCAGCCCCAGCATTTT. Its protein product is CATSGGDSNQPQHF.